The rows below give T cell receptor beta chains drawn from one sample of a study of circulating and synovial CD4+ cells in juvenile arthritis. The method was immunoSEQ multiplex PCR; TCRdb's version includes in-frame clones alone and lacks a portion of them. The sample records some 35,000 clones, roughly 94% being singletons. The sample comprised CD4+ T cells from blood. The receptors here all came from a human donor with juvenile idiopathic arthritis. CDR3s include the opening cysteine and the closing phenylalanine or tryptophan. D genes are given only for firm matches. Clone size, where shown, is once, few, many, or a class for clones that have expanded.

DNA,CDR3,D,J,size,V
TGTGCCAGCAGCAAAGTAAGAGGGACAGATCACTCCCAGCCCCAGCATTTT,CASSKVRGTDHSQPQHF,NA,TRBJ1-5,NA,TRBV21-1
TGTGCCAGTAGTCAAGGTGGGACAGGGATTGTCAAGCAGTACTTC,CASSQGGTGIVKQYF,TRBD1,TRBJ2-7,NA,TRBV19
TGTGCCAGCAGATTGAAGGGGGCGCTTCGCAATGAGCAGTTCTTC,CASRLKGALRNEQFF,TRBD1,TRBJ2-1,NA,TRBV5-6
TGTGCCAGCAGCCCAGGGGTGAGACAGCCCCAGCATTTT,CASSPGVRQPQHF,NA,TRBJ1-5,NA,TRBV7-2
TGTGCCAGCAAACGCACTAGCGGGGGGGCCTACGAGCAGTACTTC,CASKRTSGGAYEQYF,TRBD2,TRBJ2-7,NA,TRBV6-5
TGCGCCAGCAGCTTGTCGGGACTAGCGGGGTCTGGGGCCAACGTCCTGACTTTC,CASSLSGLAGSGANVLTF,TRBD2,TRBJ2-6,NA,TRBV5-1
TGCGCCAGCAGGGACAGGGGCCCACTAAAAGGTTCAGATTTT,CASRDRGPLKGSDF,TRBD1,TRBJ2-3,NA,TRBV10-2
TGTGCCAGCAGCTTCCGGGATAGCACAGATACGCAGTATTTT,CASSFRDSTDTQYF,NA,TRBJ2-3,NA,TRBV7-2
TGTGCCAGCAGCCCCCCTCGGACAGATGAAGCTTTCTTT,CASSPPRTDEAFF,NA,TRBJ1-1,once,TRBV7-2
TGTGCCATCGGTCCGGGGGACTACGAGCAGTACTTC,CAIGPGDYEQYF,NA,TRBJ2-7,once,TRBV10-3
TGCGCCAGCAGCTTTACAGAGAACACTGAAGCTTTCTTT,CASSFTENTEAFF,NA,TRBJ1-1,NA,TRBV5-1
TGTGCCAGCAGCTTGACAAGCGGGGAGCTGTTTTTT,CASSLTSGELFF,NA,TRBJ2-2,NA,TRBV11-1
TGTGCCAGCAGCCCCAGTATACTAGCGGGGTCCTACAATGAGCAGTTCTTC,CASSPSILAGSYNEQFF,TRBD2,TRBJ2-1,NA,TRBV5-4
TGTGCCAGCTCGCCCGGACAGGGATCCTACGAGCAGTACTTC,CASSPGQGSYEQYF,TRBD1,TRBJ2-7,NA,TRBV18
TGTGCCAGCAGGGACAGGGCGGGGGGCTACACCTTC,CASRDRAGGYTF,TRBD1,TRBJ1-2,NA,TRBV6-5